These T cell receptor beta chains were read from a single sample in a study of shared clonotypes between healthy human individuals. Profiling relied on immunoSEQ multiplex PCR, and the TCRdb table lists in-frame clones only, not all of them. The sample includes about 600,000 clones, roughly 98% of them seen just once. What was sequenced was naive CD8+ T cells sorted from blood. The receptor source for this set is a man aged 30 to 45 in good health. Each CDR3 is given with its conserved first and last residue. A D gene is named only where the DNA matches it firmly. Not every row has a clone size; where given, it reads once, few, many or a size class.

TGCGCCAGCAGTGAGCACGGACGGGGGACGGGGGAGCAGTACTTC,CASSEHGRGTGEQYF,TRBV10-1,TRBJ2-7,.,.
TGTGCCAGCAGCTCTCCCCGTGTGGATCCCTACGAGCAGTACTTC,CASSSPRVDPYEQYF,TRBV7-9,TRBJ2-7,.,.
TGTGCCAGCAGCGTCGGTTCGGACAGCTACGAGCAGTACTTC,CASSVGSDSYEQYF,TRBV7-6,TRBJ2-7,.,.
TGTGCCAGCAGCTTTCGGGTTCCGGGGGCGCAGGGGGCCGGGGAGCTGTTTTTT,CASSFRVPGAQGAGELFF,TRBV11-2,TRBJ2-2,.,.
TGTGCCAGCTCCCCAATGAGCGGGAGGGCCGGGCCGGAGCAGTTCTTC,CASSPMSGRAGPEQFF,TRBV18,TRBJ2-1,.,TRBD2
TGTGCCAGCAGCTCATCCGGGACTAGCGGCACCGGGGAGCTGTTTTTT,CASSSSGTSGTGELFF,TRBV5-5,TRBJ2-2,.,TRBD2
TGTGCCAGCAGATCCAGGGTCCAGAACACTGAAGCTTTCTTT,CASRSRVQNTEAFF,TRBV28,TRBJ1-1,.,.
TGTGCCACCAGCAGCGACAGGGAGGACGAGCAGTACTTC,CATSSDREDEQYF,TRBV15,TRBJ2-7,once,.
TGCGCCAGCAGCCAAGATGAGGCGGATGAGCAGTTCTTC,CASSQDEADEQFF,TRBV4-1,TRBJ2-1,.,.
TGTGCCAGCTCACCATATCTCGGCGGGAAGTCCTACGAGCAGTACTTC,CASSPYLGGKSYEQYF,TRBV18,TRBJ2-7,once,.
TGTGCCAGCAGCAAAACGGAGGGAAGGAAAAATCAGCCCCAGCATTTT,CASSKTEGRKNQPQHF,TRBV21-1,TRBJ1-5,.,.
TGCGCCAGCAGTGAGTCGGGACATATGAACACTGAAGCTTTCTTT,CASSESGHMNTEAFF,TRBV10-1,TRBJ1-1,.,.
TGCAGCGTTGAAGGGTACAGCGGGAGACGTAGAGATACGCAGTATTTT,CSVEGYSGRRRDTQYF,TRBV29-1,TRBJ2-3,.,TRBD2
TGCGCCAGCAGCCAAGACAGGAACACCGGGGAGCTGTTTTTT,CASSQDRNTGELFF,TRBV4-3,TRBJ2-2,.,.
TGTGCCAGTAGTCGAGATTACGAGCAGTACTTC,CASSRDYEQYF,TRBV19,TRBJ2-7,.,.
TGTGCCAGTATCAAAGGGAGAATGACCGGGACAGGAAACACCGGGGAGCTGTTTTTT,CASIKGRMTGTGNTGELFF,TRBV19,TRBJ2-2,.,TRBD1
TGCGCCAGCAGCCGCGGGAGGGTTGGCGAGCAGTACTTC,CASSRGRVGEQYF,TRBV10-2,TRBJ2-7,.,TRBD2
TGTGCCAGCAGGCCCCTGGAAGGGCGGGCCTACGAGCAGTACTTC,CASRPLEGRAYEQYF,TRBV5-8,TRBJ2-7,.,.
TGCGCCAGCAGCTTGTTAGCCTCTGGAAACACCATATATTTT,CASSLLASGNTIYF,TRBV5-1,TRBJ1-3,.,.
TGTGCCAGCAGCTTGACTCAGGGGAACCCCTACGAGCAGTACTTC,CASSLTQGNPYEQYF,TRBV5-5,TRBJ2-7,once,.
TGTGCCAGCAGCTTAGGCGGGGCGCTCGAGCAGTACTTC,CASSLGGALEQYF,TRBV13,TRBJ2-7,.,.
TGTGCCAGCAGCCGGACTAGCGGGAGCTCCTACAATGAGCAGTTCTTC,CASSRTSGSSYNEQFF,TRBV7-9,TRBJ2-1,.,TRBD2
TGTGCCAGCAGCGCTGGGTATCAGCCCCAGCATTTT,CASSAGYQPQHF,TRBV7-9,TRBJ1-5,.,.
TGTGCCAGCAGCTTCAGGGGTGGCGGGATAGGGGAGCTGTTTTTT,CASSFRGGGIGELFF,TRBV5-4,TRBJ2-2,.,.
TGTGCCGTGACTAGCGGGAGTACTGAGCAGTTCTTC,CAVTSGSTEQFF,TRBV10-3,TRBJ2-1,.,TRBD2